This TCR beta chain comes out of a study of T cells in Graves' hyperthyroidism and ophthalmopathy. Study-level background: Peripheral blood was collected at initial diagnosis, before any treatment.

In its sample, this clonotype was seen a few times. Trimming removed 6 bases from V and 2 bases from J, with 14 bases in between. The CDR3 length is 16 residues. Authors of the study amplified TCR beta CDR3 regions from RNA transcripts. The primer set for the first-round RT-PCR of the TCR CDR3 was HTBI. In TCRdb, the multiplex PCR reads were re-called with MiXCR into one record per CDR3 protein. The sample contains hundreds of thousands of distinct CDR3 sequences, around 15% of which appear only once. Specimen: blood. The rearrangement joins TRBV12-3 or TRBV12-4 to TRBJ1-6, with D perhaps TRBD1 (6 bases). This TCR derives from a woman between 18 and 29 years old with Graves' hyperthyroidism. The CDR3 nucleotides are TGTGCCAGCAGCCCCTCGGGGGACACCTATAATTCACCCCTCCACTTT. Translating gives CASSPSGDTYNSPLHF.